The TCR beta chain under discussion was sequenced for a study of technical replicates of blood from several donors. This clone was detected only once. The CDR3 is 13 amino acids. Germline loops: CDR1 MNHEY, CDR2 SVGAGI. V was pared by 7 bases and J by 0 bases, with 9 bases between. The assay was immunoSEQ multiplex PCR, and TCRdb's table has in-frame clones only and misses some. The data hold tens of thousands of clones, with around 93% observed a single time. The receptor was derived from a human donor in good health. Some clones in this sample may be carry-over from other donors' samples. Sequenced material: PBMCs. The chain recombines TRBV6-5 with TRBJ1-1; no definite D call. CDR3 in DNA: TGTGCCAGCATGTTACAGCTGAACACTGAAGCTTTCTTT. Translation gives CASMLQLNTEAFF.